A selection of T cell receptor beta chains follows, all from one sample in a study of monozygotic twins with inflammatory bowel disease. TCRdb reanalyzed the 5' RACE reads, giving one entry per CDR3 protein sequence and no DNA. The table for this sample gives around 140,000 distinct CDR3 sequences. Sequencing used blood. These receptors all come from a human donor with ulcerative colitis or Crohn's disease, or a healthy co-twin of an affected twin (not recorded which). Both conserved end residues are part of each CDR3. Each record gives: J gene, V gene, CDR3 protein.

J: TRBJ1-3
V: TRBV7-2
CDR3: CASSLGQVSGNTIYF

J: TRBJ1-2
V: TRBV27
CDR3: CASSLGSRGYGYTF

J: TRBJ1-1
V: TRBV20-1
CDR3: CSARDLGQVGTEAFF

J: TRBJ1-1
V: TRBV28
CDR3: CAGGVAGEAFF

J: TRBJ2-5
V: TRBV28
CDR3: CASRPFGHSQETQYF

J: TRBJ2-3
V: TRBV7-9
CDR3: CASSSPQSGSTDTQYF

J: TRBJ1-4
V: TRBV20-1
CDR3: CSAKDGPREKLFF

J: TRBJ2-5
V: TRBV12-3/TRBV12-4
CDR3: CASSHVRGRVVTQYF

J: TRBJ1-5
V: TRBV20-1
CDR3: CSARQVNQPQHF

J: TRBJ2-1
V: TRBV7-2
CDR3: CASSQGQGTYNEQFF

J: TRBJ2-2
V: TRBV20-1
CDR3: CSARADRNTGELFF

J: TRBJ2-7
V: TRBV5-6
CDR3: CASSLWDRVIHEQYF

J: TRBJ2-7
V: TRBV2
CDR3: CASPPTGGRYEQYF

J: TRBJ2-3
V: TRBV5-1
CDR3: CASSMQEHTTDTQYF

J: TRBJ2-2
V: TRBV5-1
CDR3: CASSFRQGVNTGELFF

J: TRBJ1-6
V: TRBV28
CDR3: CASSPTGRDSPLHF

J: TRBJ1-3
V: TRBV30
CDR3: CAWSLMAGNTIYF

J: TRBJ1-1
V: TRBV5-1
CDR3: CASSANTLNTEAFF

J: TRBJ2-5
V: TRBV5-1
CDR3: CASSTEAVQETQYF

J: TRBJ2-5
V: TRBV5-1
CDR3: CASSLGGSGETQYF

J: TRBJ2-7
V: TRBV4-2
CDR3: CASSQDPGPSTPEEQYF

J: TRBJ1-1
V: TRBV12-3/TRBV12-4
CDR3: CASSKRNRGNTEAFF

J: TRBJ2-5
V: TRBV20-1
CDR3: CSARRTGGGETQYF

J: TRBJ2-1
V: TRBV29-1
CDR3: CSVPIRQEEGYNEQFF

J: TRBJ1-5
V: TRBV20-1
CDR3: CSASTQGGNQPQHF

J: TRBJ1-2
V: TRBV11-2
CDR3: CASRTTKSPYGYTF

J: TRBJ2-2
V: TRBV14
CDR3: CASSAHRRSNTGELFF

J: TRBJ1-5
V: TRBV7-9
CDR3: CASSLGTWGGNQPQHF